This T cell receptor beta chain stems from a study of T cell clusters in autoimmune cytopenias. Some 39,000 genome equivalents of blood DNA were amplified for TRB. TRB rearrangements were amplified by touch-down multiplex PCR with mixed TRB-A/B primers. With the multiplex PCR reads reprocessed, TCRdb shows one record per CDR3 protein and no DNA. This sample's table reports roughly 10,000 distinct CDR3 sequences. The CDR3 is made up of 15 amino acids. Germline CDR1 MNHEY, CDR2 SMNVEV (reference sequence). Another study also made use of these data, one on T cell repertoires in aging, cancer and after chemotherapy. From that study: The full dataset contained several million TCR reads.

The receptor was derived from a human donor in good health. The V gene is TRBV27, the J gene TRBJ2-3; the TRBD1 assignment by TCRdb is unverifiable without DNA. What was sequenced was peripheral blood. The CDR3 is CASSLEDRAADTQYF.